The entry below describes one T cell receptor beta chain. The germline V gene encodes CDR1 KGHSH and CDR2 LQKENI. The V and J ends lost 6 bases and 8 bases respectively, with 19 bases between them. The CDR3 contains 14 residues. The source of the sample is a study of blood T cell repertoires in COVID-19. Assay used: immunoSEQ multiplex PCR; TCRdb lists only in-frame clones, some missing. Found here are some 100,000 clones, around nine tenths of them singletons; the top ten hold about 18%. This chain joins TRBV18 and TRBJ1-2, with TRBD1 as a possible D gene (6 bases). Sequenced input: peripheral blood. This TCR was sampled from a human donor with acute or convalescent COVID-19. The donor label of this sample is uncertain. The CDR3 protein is CASSREGDRAGYTF. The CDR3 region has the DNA TGTGCCAGCTCCCGGGAGGGGGACCGCGCGGGCTACACCTTC.